Listed below are T cell receptor beta chains from one sample, sequenced in a study of T cells in Graves' hyperthyroidism and ophthalmopathy. TCRdb redid the calling of the multiplex PCR reads with MiXCR, one entry per CDR3 protein. The sample includes 20,000 to 30,000 distinct CDR3 sequences, about 53% of them seen just once. The sample was blood. The origin of the receptors is a woman in her forties with Graves' hyperthyroidism that later progressed to Graves' ophthalmopathy. CDR3s leave out the opening cysteine and the closing phenylalanine or tryptophan.

V	J	CDR3
TRBV4-2	TRBJ2-4	ASSQNQNIQY
TRBV5-8	TRBJ1-3	ASSSQASAQGGRSTIY
TRBV6-6	TRBJ1-3	ATLGESSGNTIY
TRBV7-9	TRBJ1-2	ASSRVEASQGYT
TRBV6-1	TRBJ2-7	ASSELVEAGEQY
TRBV20-1	TRBJ2-7	SADHRDRVTYEQY
TRBV6-6	TRBJ2-2	ASSSDRSTGELF
TRBV5-1	TRBJ2-5	ASRRRVEQETQY
TRBV9	TRBJ2-7	ASSVGEGASEQY
TRBV6-1	TRBJ2-7	ASSEGYGRQGAYEQY